This section outlines one TCR beta chain sequence together with its context. The antigen remains unidentified. The data derive from a study of blood T cells in healthy people across ages. V gave up 4 bases and J gave up 0 bases, with 13 bases separating them. This CDR3 comprises 16 residues. A second PCR, run for about 7 to 12 cycles, used a sample-barcoded 5' primer plus a J-beta primer mix. TCRdb reanalysed the 5' RACE reads using MiXCR and keeps one entry per CDR3 protein. The sample consists of fewer than 900,000 distinct CDR3 sequences, 30% to 45% of them appearing once. Broader study findings: Calculation of diversity from one million T cells yielded estimates considered to be underestimates. Long-lived donors had more naive CD4+ cells and higher diversity than aged donors.

Each donor was a healthy Caucasian individual from Russia, aged 6 to 90. The total RNA that was extracted per sample amounted to at least 5.5 micrograms. This sequence was found in a man between 18 and 29 years old in good health. The specimen was blood. The chain links TRBV12-3 or TRBV12-4 to TRBJ1-3; possible D gene TRBD1, 5 bases. This CDR3 is CASSSPGGTSGNTIYF. Here the CDR3 DNA reads TGTGCCAGCAGTTCCCCTGGGGGGACCTCTGGAAACACCATATATTTT.